The rows below give T cell receptor beta chains drawn from one sample of a study of blood T cell repertoires in COVID-19. Profiled with immunoSEQ multiplex PCR; TCRdb holds only in-frame clones, not every one. Of roughly 100,000 clones detected, roughly 80% appear once; the ten largest clones hold approximately 15%. The specimen was peripheral blood. The receptors originated from an elderly woman with acute or convalescent COVID-19. CDR3s include the opening cysteine and the closing phenylalanine or tryptophan. Fields, in order: CDR3 protein, CDR3 DNA, J gene, D gene, clone size, V gene. D genes are given only for firm matches. Some rows have no size entry. The others give once, few or many, or a class for an expanded clone.

cdr3_aa: CATSARSGEWRQFF
cdr3_nt: TGTGCCACCAGCGCACGTTCCGGGGAGTGGAGGCAGTTCTTC
j_call: TRBJ2-1
d_call: NA
clone_size: once
v_call: TRBV15

cdr3_aa: CASSAQTGSSSYEQYF
cdr3_nt: TGTGCCAGCAGCGCCCAGACAGGATCGAGCTCCTACGAGCAGTACTTC
j_call: TRBJ2-7
d_call: NA
clone_size: NA
v_call: TRBV9

cdr3_aa: CASSPPSGSYNEQFF
cdr3_nt: TGTGCCAGCTCACCACCTAGCGGCTCCTACAATGAGCAGTTCTTC
j_call: TRBJ2-1
d_call: NA
clone_size: NA
v_call: TRBV18

cdr3_aa: CASRTDRGSSPVHF
cdr3_nt: TGTGCCAGCAGAACCGACAGGGGAAGTTCCCCCGTCCACTTT
j_call: TRBJ1-6
d_call: TRBD1
clone_size: once
v_call: TRBV6-5

cdr3_aa: CASSLGRKEKLFF
cdr3_nt: TGTGCCAGCAGCTTAGGGAGGAAGGAAAAACTGTTTTTT
j_call: TRBJ1-4
d_call: NA
clone_size: NA
v_call: TRBV7-2

cdr3_aa: CASSKGRTAYSNQPQHF
cdr3_nt: TGTGCCAGCAGCAAAGGGAGGACAGCTTATAGCAATCAGCCCCAGCATTTT
j_call: TRBJ1-5
d_call: NA
clone_size: once
v_call: TRBV21-1

cdr3_aa: CASSWGPGQGYEQYF
cdr3_nt: TGCGCCAGCAGCTGGGGGCCGGGACAGGGGTACGAGCAGTACTTC
j_call: TRBJ2-7
d_call: TRBD1
clone_size: NA
v_call: TRBV5-1

cdr3_aa: CASSLTGFNEQFF
cdr3_nt: TGTGCCAGTAGTTTAACCGGTTTTAATGAGCAGTTCTTC
j_call: TRBJ2-1
d_call: NA
clone_size: few
v_call: TRBV19

cdr3_aa: CSASNDRGIKAYGYTF
cdr3_nt: TGCAGTGCTAGTAATGACAGGGGGATCAAAGCCTATGGCTACACCTTC
j_call: TRBJ1-2
d_call: TRBD1
clone_size: NA
v_call: TRBV20-1

cdr3_aa: CASSEGTSKTETQYF
cdr3_nt: TGTGCCAGCAGTGAAGGGACTAGTAAGACGGAGACCCAGTACTTC
j_call: TRBJ2-5
d_call: TRBD2
clone_size: NA
v_call: TRBV6-1

cdr3_aa: CASSPAQLAGQETQYF
cdr3_nt: TGTGCCAGCAGCCCAGCTCAACTAGCGGGTCAAGAGACCCAGTACTTC
j_call: TRBJ2-5
d_call: TRBD2
clone_size: few
v_call: TRBV3-1/TRBV3-2

cdr3_aa: CASSPRLAGDGEQYF
cdr3_nt: TGCGCCAGCAGCCCAAGACTAGCGGGAGATGGCGAGCAGTACTTC
j_call: TRBJ2-7
d_call: TRBD2
clone_size: NA
v_call: TRBV5-1

cdr3_aa: CAWDTGGSYGYTF
cdr3_nt: TGTGCCTGGGATACAGGGGGCAGCTATGGCTACACCTTC
j_call: TRBJ1-2
d_call: TRBD1
clone_size: many
v_call: TRBV30

cdr3_aa: CASSLAGGYGYTF
cdr3_nt: TGCGCCAGCAGCTTGGCGGGGGGCTATGGCTACACCTTC
j_call: TRBJ1-2
d_call: NA
clone_size: NA
v_call: TRBV5-1